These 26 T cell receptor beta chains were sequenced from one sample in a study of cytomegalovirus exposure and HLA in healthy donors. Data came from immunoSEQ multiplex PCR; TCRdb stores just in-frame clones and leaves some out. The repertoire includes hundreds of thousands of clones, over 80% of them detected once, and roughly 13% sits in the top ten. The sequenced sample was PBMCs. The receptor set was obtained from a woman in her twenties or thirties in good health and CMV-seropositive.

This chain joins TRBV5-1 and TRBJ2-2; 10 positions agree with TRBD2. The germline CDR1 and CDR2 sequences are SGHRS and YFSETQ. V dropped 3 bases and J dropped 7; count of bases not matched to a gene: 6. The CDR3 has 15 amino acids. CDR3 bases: TGCGCCAGCAGCTCCGGGACTAGCGCTAACGGGGAGCTGTTTTTT. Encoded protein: CASSSGTSANGELFF.

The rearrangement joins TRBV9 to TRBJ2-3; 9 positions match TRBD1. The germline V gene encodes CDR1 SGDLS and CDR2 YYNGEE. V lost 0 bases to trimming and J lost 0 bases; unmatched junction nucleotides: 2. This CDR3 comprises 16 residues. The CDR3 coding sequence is TGTGCCAGCAGCGTAGTTGGGACAGGGAGCACAGATACGCAGTATTTT. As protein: CASSVVGTGSTDTQYF.

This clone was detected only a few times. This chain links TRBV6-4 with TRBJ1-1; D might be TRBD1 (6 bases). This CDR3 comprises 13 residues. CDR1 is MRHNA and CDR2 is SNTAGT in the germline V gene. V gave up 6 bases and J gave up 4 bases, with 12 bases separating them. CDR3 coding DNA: TGTGCCAGCAGCAATACAGGGAGCACTGAAGCTTTCTTT. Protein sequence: CASSNTGSTEAFF.

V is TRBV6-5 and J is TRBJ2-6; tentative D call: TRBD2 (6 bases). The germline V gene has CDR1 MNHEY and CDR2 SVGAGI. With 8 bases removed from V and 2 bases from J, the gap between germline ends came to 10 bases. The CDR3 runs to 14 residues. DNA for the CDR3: TGTGCCAGCGAGTCTAGCGCTGGGGCCAACGTCCTGACTTTC. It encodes CASESSAGANVLTF.

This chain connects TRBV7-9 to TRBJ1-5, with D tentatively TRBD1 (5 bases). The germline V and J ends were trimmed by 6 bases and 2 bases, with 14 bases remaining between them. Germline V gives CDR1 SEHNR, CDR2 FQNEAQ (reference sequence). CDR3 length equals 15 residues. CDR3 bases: TGTGCCAGCAGTTTGGGGGGACTGGGCAATCAGCCCCAGCATTTT. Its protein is CASSLGGLGNQPQHF.

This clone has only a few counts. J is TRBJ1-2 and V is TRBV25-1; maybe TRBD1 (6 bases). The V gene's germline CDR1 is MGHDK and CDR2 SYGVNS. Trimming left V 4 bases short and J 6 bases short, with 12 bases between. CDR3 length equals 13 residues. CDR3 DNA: TGTGCCAGCAGTGGGCAGGGGCCAAATGGCTACACCTTC. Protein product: CASSGQGPNGYTF.

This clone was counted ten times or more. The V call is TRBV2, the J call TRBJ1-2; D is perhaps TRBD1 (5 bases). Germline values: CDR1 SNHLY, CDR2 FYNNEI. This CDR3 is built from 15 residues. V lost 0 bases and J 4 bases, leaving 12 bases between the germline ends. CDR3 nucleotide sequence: TGTGCCAGCAGTGAAGCGCCGGGGGGAAGCTATGGCTACACCTTC. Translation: CASSEAPGGSYGYTF.

The CDR3 bases are TGTGCCTCTACCGGGACTAGCGGAGAAAATGAGCAGTTCTTC. Translated: CASTGTSGENEQFF. This chain joins TRBV30 and TRBJ2-1; 11 bases fit TRBD2. Germline CDR1 GTSNPN, CDR2 SVGIG (reference sequence). The CDR3 spans 14 residues. V lost 7 bases and J lost 7; bases outside the gene matches: 9.

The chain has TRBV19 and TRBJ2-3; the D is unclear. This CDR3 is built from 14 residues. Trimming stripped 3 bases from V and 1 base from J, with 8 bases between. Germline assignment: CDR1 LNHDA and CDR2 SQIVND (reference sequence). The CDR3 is CASSMNPGTDTQYF. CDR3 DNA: TGTGCCAGTAGTATGAACCCAGGCACAGATACGCAGTATTTT.

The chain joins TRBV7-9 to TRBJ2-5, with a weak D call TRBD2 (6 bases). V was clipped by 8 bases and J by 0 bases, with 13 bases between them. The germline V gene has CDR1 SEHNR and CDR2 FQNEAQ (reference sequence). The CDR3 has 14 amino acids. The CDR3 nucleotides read TGTGCCAGCGCCGGGGACTCGTACCAAGAGACCCAGTACTTC. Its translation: CASAGDSYQETQYF.

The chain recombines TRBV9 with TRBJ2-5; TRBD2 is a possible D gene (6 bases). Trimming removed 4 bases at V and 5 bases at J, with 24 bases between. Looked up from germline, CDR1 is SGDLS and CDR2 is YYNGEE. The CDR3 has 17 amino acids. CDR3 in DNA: TGTGCCAGCAGCCCCAACCCCAACGATAGCGGCTGGGAGACCCAGTACTTC. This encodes CASSPNPNDSGWETQYF.

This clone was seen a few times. CDR3 sequence: CASSSPGTLNEKLFF. Here the CDR3 DNA reads TGTGCCAGCAGTTCCCCCGGGACCCTTAATGAAAAACTGTTTTTT. This chain joins TRBV28 and TRBJ1-4; TRBD1 might be the D (5 bases). The CDR3 extends over 15 amino acids. Trimming removed 4 bases from V and 4 bases from J, with 13 bases in between. Germline assignment: CDR1 MDHEN and CDR2 SYDVKM.

CDR3 sequence reads: CASSIARAGEQYF. For the CDR3, the DNA is TGTGCCAGTAGTATCGCTAGGGCCGGCGAGCAGTACTTC. The V call is TRBV19, the J call TRBJ2-7; the D is unclear. CDR1 is LNHDA, CDR2 SQIVND, per germline (reference sequence). Trimming shortened V by 3 bases and J by 6 bases, and 12 bases separated the two germline ends. This CDR3 contains 13 residues.

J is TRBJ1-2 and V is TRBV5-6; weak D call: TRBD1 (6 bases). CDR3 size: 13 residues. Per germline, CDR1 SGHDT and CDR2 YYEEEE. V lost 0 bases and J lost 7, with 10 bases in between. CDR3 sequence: CASSLEGRGGYTF. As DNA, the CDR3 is TGTGCCAGCAGCTTGGAAGGCAGGGGTGGCTACACCTTC.

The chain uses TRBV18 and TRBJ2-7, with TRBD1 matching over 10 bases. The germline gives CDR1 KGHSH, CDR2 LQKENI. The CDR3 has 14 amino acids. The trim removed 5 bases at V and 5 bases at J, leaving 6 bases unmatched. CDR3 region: CASSDRGRRDEQYF. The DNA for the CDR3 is TGTGCCAGCTCAGACAGGGGGCGTAGGGACGAGCAGTACTTC.

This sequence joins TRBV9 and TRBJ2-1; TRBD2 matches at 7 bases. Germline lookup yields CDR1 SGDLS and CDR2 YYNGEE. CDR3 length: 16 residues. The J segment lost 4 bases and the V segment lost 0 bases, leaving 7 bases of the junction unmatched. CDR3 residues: CASSVGLAERYNEQFF. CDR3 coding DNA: TGTGCCAGCAGCGTAGGGCTAGCGGAGAGATACAATGAGCAGTTCTTC.

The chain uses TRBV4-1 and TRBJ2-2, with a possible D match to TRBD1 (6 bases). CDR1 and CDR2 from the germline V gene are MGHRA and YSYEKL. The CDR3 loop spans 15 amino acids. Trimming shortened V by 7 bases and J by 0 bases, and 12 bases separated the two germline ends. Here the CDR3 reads CASTDRTTNTGELFF. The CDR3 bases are TGCGCCAGCACGGACAGAACTACGAACACCGGGGAGCTGTTTTTT.

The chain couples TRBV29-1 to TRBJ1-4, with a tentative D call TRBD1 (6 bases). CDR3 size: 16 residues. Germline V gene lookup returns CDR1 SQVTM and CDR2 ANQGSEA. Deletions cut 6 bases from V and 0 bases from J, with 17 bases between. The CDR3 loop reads CSVMLRDTATNEKLFF. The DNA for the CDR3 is TGCAGCGTAATGCTCCGGGACACCGCAACTAATGAAAAACTGTTTTTT.

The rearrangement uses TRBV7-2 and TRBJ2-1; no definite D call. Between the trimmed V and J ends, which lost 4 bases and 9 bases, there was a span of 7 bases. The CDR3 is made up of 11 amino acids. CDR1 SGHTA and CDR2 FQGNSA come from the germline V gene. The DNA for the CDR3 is TGTGCCAGCAGCTCCGTCTCTGAGCAGTTCTTC. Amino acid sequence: CASSSVSEQFF.

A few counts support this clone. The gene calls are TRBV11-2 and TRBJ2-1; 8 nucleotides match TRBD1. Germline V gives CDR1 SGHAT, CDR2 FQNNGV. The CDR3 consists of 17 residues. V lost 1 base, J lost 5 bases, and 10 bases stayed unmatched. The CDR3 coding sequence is TGTGCCAGCAGCTTAGGCCGTCGGGGGACAGGTAACAATGAGCAGTTCTTC. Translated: CASSLGRRGTGNNEQFF.

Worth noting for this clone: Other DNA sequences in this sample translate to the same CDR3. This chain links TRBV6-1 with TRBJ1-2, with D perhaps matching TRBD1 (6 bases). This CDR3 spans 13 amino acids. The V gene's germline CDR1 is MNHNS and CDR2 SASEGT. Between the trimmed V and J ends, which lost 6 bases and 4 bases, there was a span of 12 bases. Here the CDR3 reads CASRGQSLYGYTF. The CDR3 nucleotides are TGTGCCAGCAGAGGACAGAGTCTCTATGGCTACACCTTC.

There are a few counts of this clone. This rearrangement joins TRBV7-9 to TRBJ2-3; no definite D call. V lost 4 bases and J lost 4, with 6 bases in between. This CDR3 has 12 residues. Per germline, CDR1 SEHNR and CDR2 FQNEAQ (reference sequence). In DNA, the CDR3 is TGTGCCAGCAGCTACTCCTCAGATACGCAGTATTTT. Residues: CASSYSSDTQYF.

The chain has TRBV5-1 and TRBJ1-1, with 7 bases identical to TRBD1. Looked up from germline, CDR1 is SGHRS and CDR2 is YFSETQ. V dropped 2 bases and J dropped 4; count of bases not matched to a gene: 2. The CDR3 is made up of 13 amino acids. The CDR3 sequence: CASSFDRATEAFF. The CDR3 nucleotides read TGCGCCAGCAGCTTCGACAGGGCCACTGAAGCTTTCTTT.

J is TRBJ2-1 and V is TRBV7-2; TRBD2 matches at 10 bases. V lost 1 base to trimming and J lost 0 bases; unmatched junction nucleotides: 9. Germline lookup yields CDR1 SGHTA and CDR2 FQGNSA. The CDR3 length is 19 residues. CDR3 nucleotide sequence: TGTGCCAGCAGCTTAGTGCTAGCGGGAGTAATTAGCTCCTACAATGAGCAGTTCTTC. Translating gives CASSLVLAGVISSYNEQFF.

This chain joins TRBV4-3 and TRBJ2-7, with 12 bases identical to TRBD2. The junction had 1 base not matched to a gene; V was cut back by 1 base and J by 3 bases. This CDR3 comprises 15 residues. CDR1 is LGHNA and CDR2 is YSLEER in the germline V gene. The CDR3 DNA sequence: TGCGCCAGCAGCCAAGGACTAGCGGGAGACTACGAGCAGTACTTC. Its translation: CASSQGLAGDYEQYF.

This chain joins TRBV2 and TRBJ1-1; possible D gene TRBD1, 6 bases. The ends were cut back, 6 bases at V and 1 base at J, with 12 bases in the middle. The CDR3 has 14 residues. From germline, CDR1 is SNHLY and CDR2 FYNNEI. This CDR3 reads CASSQTRGNTEAFF. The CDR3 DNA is TGTGCCAGCAGCCAAACCAGGGGGAACACTGAAGCTTTCTTT.